This T cell receptor (beta chain) was observed in a study of control samples from healthy donors and cancer patients. TCRdb's table, derived via immunoSEQ multiplex PCR, lists solely in-frame clones and lacks some. The repertoire holds 85,000 to 100,000 clones, with about 92% as singletons. This CDR3 comprises 13 residues. V was cut by 5 bases and J by 7 bases, with 12 bases left in between. The V gene's germline CDR1 is PRHDT and CDR2 FYEKMQ (reference sequence). This TCR was sampled from a man aged 18 to 29 in good health. The sequencing input was blood. J is TRBJ2-4 and V is TRBV13; TRBD1 is a possible D gene (6 bases). DNA for the CDR3: TGTGCCAGCAGCGAGACAACAGGGAACATTCAGTACTTC. Translation: CASSETTGNIQYF.